The count of the clone carrying this T cell receptor (beta chain) is one. The PCR was carried out with 60 Vbeta primers and 13 Jbeta primers. Assay: immunoSEQ multiplex PCR; the TCRdb copy retains only in-frame clones and omits some. The sample gives 220,000 or so clones, roughly 70% of which show up once; under 2% is in the top ten. The CDR3 is made up of 15 amino acids. The V gene end was trimmed by 4 bases and the J gene end by 1 base; junction bases not matched to a gene: 1. Germline loops: CDR1 SGHKS, CDR2 YYEKEE (reference sequence). These data originate in a study of cytomegalovirus exposure and HLA in healthy donors.

Sequencing input: PBMCs. The V and J genes are TRBV5-5 and TRBJ2-1, with 11 nucleotides matching TRBD2. This TCR was sampled from a woman in her 30s in good health and CMV-seronegative. CDR3: CASSRLAGSYNEQFF. The CDR3 nucleotides read TGTGCCAGCAGCAGACTAGCGGGGTCCTACAATGAGCAGTTCTTC.